Listed here are 13 T cell receptor beta chains from one sample, sequenced in a study of shared T cell receptors in the human thymus (dated by TCRdb to the early 2020s). Library method: the immunoSEQ multiplex PCR assay. The clones in this table, taken by TCRdb from immuneACCESS, are in-frame only. Not every clone is retained; where verified, under half of the shortfall comes from an unresolved V gene, and the cause of the rest is unknown. This sample has hundreds of thousands of clones in its table, and around 87% of those were observed once. 0.009% to 0.0095% of the sample goes to the ten largest clones. These data also formed part of another study, on human thymus T cells.

Specimen: thymocytes. The receptor set was obtained from a boy younger than two with a congenital heart defect. Donor details come from another sample of the same person, matched by shared clones.

The genes are TRBV29-1 and TRBJ2-1; 9 nucleotides line up with TRBD2. Germline V gene lookup returns CDR1 SQVTM and CDR2 ANQGSEA. The junction had 6 bases not matched to a gene; V was cut back by 7 bases and J by 2 bases. This CDR3 is built from 14 residues. Written as DNA, the CDR3 is TGCAGCGACGGGACTAGCCCTACCTACAATGAGCAGTTCTTC. Its protein product is CSDGTSPTYNEQFF.

This chain links TRBV7-7 with TRBJ2-3; 8 bases match TRBD2. CDR3 length equals 13 residues. Germline CDR1 SSHAT, CDR2 FNYEAQ (reference sequence). The V and J ends lost 5 bases and 9 bases, in that order; junction bases with no gene match: 7. The CDR3 here is CASSQCAGGTQYF. As DNA, the CDR3 is TGTGCCAGCAGCCAGTGTGCGGGAGGCACGCAGTATTTT.

This rearrangement joins TRBV18 to TRBJ2-3, with D tentatively TRBD2 (6 bases). The CDR3 totals 13 residues. V was clipped by 8 bases and J by 4 bases, with 13 bases between them. The germline V gene has CDR1 KGHSH and CDR2 LQKENI. CDR3 loop: CASNWRVPDTQYF. The CDR3 region has the DNA TGTGCCAGCAACTGGAGGGTCCCAGATACGCAGTATTTT.

This sequence joins TRBV6-5 and TRBJ1-3, with D possibly TRBD1 on 6 matching bases. The CDR3 length is 15 residues. Germline V CDR1 and CDR2: MNHEY, SVGAGI. The V gene lost 5 bases and the J gene lost 0 bases, with 11 bases spanning the gap. For the CDR3, the DNA is TGTGCCAGCAGTACTCAGGGGAGCTCTGGAAACACCATATATTTT. Encoded protein: CASSTQGSSGNTIYF.

This clone was picked up one time. The V and J genes are TRBV29-1 and TRBJ2-3, with D possibly matching TRBD2 (6 bases). Germline CDR1 is SQVTM and CDR2 is ANQGSEA. There are 16 residues in the CDR3. The ends were cut back, 4 bases at V and 4 bases at J, with 21 bases in the middle. The CDR3 here is CSVAGRGTGRADTQYF. The CDR3 DNA reads as TGCAGCGTTGCGGGGCGAGGGACTGGGCGGGCAGATACGCAGTATTTT.

The J gene is TRBJ2-3, the V gene TRBV27; TRBD2 agrees at 11 bases. The V gene end was trimmed by 1 base and the J gene end by 0 bases; junction bases not matched to a gene: 6. The CDR3 totals 18 residues. Germline V gene lookup returns CDR1 MNHEY and CDR2 SMNVEV (reference sequence). CDR3 nucleotide sequence: TGTGCCAGCAGTTTATTAGCGGGAGGGCCAGTGAGCACAGATACGCAGTATTTT. As protein: CASSLLAGGPVSTDTQYF.

The rearrangement joins TRBV29-1 to TRBJ2-1; perhaps TRBD2 as D (5 bases). The V gene lost 1 base and the J gene lost 5 bases, with 30 bases spanning the gap. Germline CDR1 SQVTM, CDR2 ANQGSEA. This CDR3 region has 20 residues. The CDR3 bases are TGCAGCGTTGAAGTGCCCGGGTTACGGAGCGAGGGAAACCTACACAATGAGCAGTTCTTC. It yields the protein CSVEVPGLRSEGNLHNEQFF.

This rearrangement joins TRBV6-5 to TRBJ2-7; 8 bases are shared with TRBD1. The CDR3 is made up of 15 amino acids. With 2 bases clipped from V and 0 bases from J, the junction kept 3 bases outside the gene matches. Germline V gene lookup returns CDR1 MNHEY and CDR2 SVGAGI. CDR3 DNA sequence: TGTGCCAGCAGTTACCAGGGGGCCTACTCCTACGAGCAGTACTTC. Residues: CASSYQGAYSYEQYF.

The J gene is TRBJ1-6, the V gene TRBV6-5, with a tentative D call TRBD1 (6 bases). This CDR3 contains 15 residues. The V end was cut by 7 bases, the J end by 7 bases, with 17 bases between. Germline V gives CDR1 MNHEY, CDR2 SVGAGI. CDR3 region: CASTHRVLFNSPLHF. The CDR3 DNA is TGTGCCAGCACTCACAGGGTTCTTTTCAATTCACCCCTCCACTTT.

This chain uses TRBV18 with TRBJ2-7, with 7 bases identical to TRBD2. Germline V lookup: CDR1 KGHSH, CDR2 LQKENI. The CDR3 runs 16 residues. The V and J ends lost 0 bases and 7 bases, in that order; junction bases with no gene match: 12. CDR3 amino acids: CASSPPLTSLHTEQYF. CDR3 DNA: TGTGCCAGCTCACCACCGCTGACTAGCCTCCATACGGAGCAGTACTTC.

CDR3 residues: CAIRGLAGEETQYF. CDR3 DNA sequence: TGTGCCATCAGAGGACTAGCGGGGGAAGAGACCCAGTACTTC. V gene TRBV10-3 combines with J gene TRBJ2-5, with 13 bases that match TRBD2. With V trimmed by 6 bases and J by 3 bases, 1 base remained unmatched. In germline, CDR1 is ENHRY, CDR2 SYGVKD. This CDR3 contains 14 residues.

The CDR3 region has the DNA TGTGCCAGCAGTCCACCGGACAGGGATTTTGATACGCAGTATTTT. Residues: CASSPPDRDFDTQYF. This rearrangement joins TRBV27 to TRBJ2-3; 8 nucleotides line up with TRBD1. Germline V gene sequence: CDR1 MNHEY, CDR2 SMNVEV (reference sequence). The ends lost 5 bases at V and 6 bases at J; junction bases unmatched: 10. The CDR3 contains 15 residues.

The chain links TRBV13 to TRBJ1-1, with TRBD1 matching over 8 bases. CDR3 size: 17 residues. Germline V lookup: CDR1 PRHDT, CDR2 FYEKMQ (reference sequence). The ends lost 5 bases at V and 0 bases at J; junction bases unmatched: 11. The CDR3, as DNA: TGTGCCAGCAGCGATACAGGGGGGATCCCTATGAACACTGAAGCTTTCTTT. This sequence encodes CASSDTGGIPMNTEAFF.